Detailed here is one TCR beta chain. Its cognate antigen is unknown. This entry belongs to a study of shared clonotypes between healthy human individuals. The study, taken as a whole, reports: Blood was the sole source, and tissue repertoires probably differ.

Free of recent acute infections or vaccinations, the donors were healthy HIV-negative adults. Sequencing used immunoSEQ multiplex PCR; TCRdb keeps in-frame clones, though not all of them. The data contain some 1.5 million clones, roughly 97% of them singletons. Trimming removed 6 bases at V and 5 bases at J, with 10 bases between. The CDR3 runs to 11 residues. Germline V gene sequence: CDR1 DFQATT, CDR2 SNEGSKA (reference sequence). The TCR originated in a man aged 25-45 years in good health. The chain combines TRBV20-1 with TRBJ2-5; D uncertain. The source material was naive CD4+ T cells sorted from blood. As to subset: CD45RA+ positively selected. The chain's CDR3 is CSAVRRETQYF. The CDR3 coding sequence is TGCAGTGCGGTGAGACGCGAGACCCAGTACTTC.